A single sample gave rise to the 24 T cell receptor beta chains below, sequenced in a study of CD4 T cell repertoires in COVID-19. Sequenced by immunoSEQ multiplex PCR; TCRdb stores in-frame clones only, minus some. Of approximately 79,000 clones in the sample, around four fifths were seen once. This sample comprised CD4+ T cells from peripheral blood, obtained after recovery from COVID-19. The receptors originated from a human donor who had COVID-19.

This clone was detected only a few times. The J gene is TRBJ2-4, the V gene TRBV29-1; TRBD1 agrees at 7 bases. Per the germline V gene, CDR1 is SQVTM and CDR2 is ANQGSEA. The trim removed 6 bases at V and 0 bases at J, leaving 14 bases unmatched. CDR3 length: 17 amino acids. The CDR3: CSVQSGQRGIAKNIQYF. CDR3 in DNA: TGCAGCGTCCAATCGGGACAGAGGGGGATAGCCAAAAACATTCAGTACTTC.

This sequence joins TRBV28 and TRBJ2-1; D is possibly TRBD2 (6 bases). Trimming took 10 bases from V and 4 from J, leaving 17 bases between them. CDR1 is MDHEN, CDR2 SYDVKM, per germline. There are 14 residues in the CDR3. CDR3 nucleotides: TGTGCCACCGCCGGGAGCTCGGTTTACAATGAGCAGTTCTTC. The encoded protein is CATAGSSVYNEQFF.

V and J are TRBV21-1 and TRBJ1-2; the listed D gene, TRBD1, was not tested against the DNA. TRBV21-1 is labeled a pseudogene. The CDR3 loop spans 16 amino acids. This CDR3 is CASSKVPGQGPYGYTF. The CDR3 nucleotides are TGTGCCAGCAGCAAAGTTCCGGGACAGGGCCCCTATGGCTACACCTTC.

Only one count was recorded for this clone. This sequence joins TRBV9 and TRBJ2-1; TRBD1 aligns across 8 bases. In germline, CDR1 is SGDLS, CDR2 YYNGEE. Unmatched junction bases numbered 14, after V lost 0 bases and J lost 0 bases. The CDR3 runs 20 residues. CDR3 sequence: CASSVAPRRDRNSSYNEQFF. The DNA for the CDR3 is TGTGCCAGCAGCGTAGCTCCTCGTAGGGACAGGAATAGCTCCTACAATGAGCAGTTCTTC. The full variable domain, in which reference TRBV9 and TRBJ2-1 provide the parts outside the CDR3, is DSGVTQTPKHLITATGQRVTLRCSPRSGDLSVYWYQQSLDQGLQFLIQYYNGEERAKGNILERFSAQQFPDLHSELNLSSLELGDSALYFCASSVAPRRDRNSSYNEQFFGPGTRLTVL.

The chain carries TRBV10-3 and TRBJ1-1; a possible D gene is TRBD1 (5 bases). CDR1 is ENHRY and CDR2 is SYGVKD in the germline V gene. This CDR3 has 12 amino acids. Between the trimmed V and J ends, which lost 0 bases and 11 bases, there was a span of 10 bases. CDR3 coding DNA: TGTGCCATCAGTGAGTCGCCAGGGTTTGCTTTCTTT. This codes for CAISESPGFAFF.

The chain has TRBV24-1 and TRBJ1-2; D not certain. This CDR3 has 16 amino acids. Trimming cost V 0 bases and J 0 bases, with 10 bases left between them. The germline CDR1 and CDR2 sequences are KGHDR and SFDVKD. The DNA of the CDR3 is TGTGCCACCAGTGATTTGGAAGGAGACGCTAACTATGGCTACACCTTC. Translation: CATSDLEGDANYGYTF.

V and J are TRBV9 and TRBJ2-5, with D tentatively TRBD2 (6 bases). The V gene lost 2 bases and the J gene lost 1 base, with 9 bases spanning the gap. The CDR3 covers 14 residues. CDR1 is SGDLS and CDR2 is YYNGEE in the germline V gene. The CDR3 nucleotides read TGTGCCAGCAGCGTTGTGGGGGGCCAAGAGACCCAGTACTTC. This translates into CASSVVGGQETQYF.

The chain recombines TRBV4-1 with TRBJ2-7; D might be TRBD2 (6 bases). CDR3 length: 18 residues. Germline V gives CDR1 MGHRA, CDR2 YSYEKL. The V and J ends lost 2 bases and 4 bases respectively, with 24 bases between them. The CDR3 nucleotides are TGCGCCAGCAGCCAAACAGTTACCGGGACTCTTTCTTCTTACGAGCAGTACTTC. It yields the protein CASSQTVTGTLSSYEQYF.

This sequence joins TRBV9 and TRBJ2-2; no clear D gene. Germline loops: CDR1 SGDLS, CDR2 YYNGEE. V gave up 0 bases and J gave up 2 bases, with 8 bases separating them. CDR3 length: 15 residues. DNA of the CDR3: TGTGCCAGCAGCGTAGCCAGGACCAACACCGGGGAGCTGTTTTTT. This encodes CASSVARTNTGELFF.

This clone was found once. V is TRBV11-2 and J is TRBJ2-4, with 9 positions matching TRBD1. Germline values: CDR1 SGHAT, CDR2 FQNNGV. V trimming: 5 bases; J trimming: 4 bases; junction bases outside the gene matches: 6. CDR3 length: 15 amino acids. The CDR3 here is CASSLGQGRKNIQYF. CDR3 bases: TGTGCCAGCAGCCTTGGACAGGGGCGTAAAAACATTCAGTACTTC.

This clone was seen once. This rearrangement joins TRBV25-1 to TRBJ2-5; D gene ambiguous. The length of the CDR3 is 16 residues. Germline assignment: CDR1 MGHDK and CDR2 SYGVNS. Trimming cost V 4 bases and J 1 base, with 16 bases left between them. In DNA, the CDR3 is TGTGCCAGCAGTGGCAGGCGGTCCCGGGCCCAAGAGACCCAGTACTTC. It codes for CASSGRRSRAQETQYF.

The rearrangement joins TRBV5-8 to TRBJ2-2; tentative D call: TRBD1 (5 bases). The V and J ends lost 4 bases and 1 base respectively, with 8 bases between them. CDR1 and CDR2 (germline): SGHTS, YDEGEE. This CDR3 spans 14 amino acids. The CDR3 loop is CASSIGQNTGELFF. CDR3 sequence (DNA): TGTGCCAGCAGCATTGGACAGAACACCGGGGAGCTGTTTTTT.

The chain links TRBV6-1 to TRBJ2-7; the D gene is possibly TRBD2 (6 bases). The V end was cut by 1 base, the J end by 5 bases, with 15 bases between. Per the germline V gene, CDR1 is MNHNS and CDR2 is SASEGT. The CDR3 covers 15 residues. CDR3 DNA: TGTGCCAGCAGTGAAGAAGAGGCGGGGTACCACGAGCAGTACTTC. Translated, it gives CASSEEEAGYHEQYF.

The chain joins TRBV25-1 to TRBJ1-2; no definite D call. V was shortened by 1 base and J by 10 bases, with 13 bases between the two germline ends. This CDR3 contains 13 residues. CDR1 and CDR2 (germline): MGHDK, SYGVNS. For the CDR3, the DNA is TGTGCCAGCAGTGAATTTGGGCACGGGGACTACACCTTC. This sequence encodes CASSEFGHGDYTF.

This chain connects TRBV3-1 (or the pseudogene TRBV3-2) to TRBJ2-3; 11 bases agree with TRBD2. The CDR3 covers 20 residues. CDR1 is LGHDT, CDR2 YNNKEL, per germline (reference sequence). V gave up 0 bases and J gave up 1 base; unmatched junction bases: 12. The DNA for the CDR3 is TGTGCCAGCAGCCAAGATGACGGCGCTAGCGGGGGGTTCGGCACAGATACGCAGTATTTT. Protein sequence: CASSQDDGASGGFGTDTQYF.

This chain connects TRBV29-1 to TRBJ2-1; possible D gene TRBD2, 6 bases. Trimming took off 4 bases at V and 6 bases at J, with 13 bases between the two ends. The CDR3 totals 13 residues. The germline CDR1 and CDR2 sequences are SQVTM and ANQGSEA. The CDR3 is CSVAASVGNEQFF. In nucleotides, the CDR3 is TGCAGCGTTGCGGCTAGCGTCGGCAATGAGCAGTTCTTC.

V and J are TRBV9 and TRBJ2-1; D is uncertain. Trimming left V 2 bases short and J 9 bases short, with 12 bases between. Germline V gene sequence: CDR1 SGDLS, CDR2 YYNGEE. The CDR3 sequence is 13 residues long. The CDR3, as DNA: TGTGCCAGCAGCGTGGGCCCAGTGAGTGAGCAGTTCTTC. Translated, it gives CASSVGPVSEQFF.

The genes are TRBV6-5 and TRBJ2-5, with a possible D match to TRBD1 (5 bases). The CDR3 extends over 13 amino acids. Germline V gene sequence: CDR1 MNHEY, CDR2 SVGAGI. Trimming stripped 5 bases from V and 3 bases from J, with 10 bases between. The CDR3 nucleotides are TGTGCCAGCAGTATGGTACAGGAAGAGACCCAGTACTTC. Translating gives CASSMVQEETQYF.

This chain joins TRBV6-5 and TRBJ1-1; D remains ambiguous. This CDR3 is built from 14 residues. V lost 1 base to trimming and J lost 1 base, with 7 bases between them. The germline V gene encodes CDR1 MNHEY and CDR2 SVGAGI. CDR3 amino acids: CASSYLPGNTEAFF. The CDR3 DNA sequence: TGTGCCAGCAGTTACTTACCGGGGAACACTGAAGCTTTCTTT.

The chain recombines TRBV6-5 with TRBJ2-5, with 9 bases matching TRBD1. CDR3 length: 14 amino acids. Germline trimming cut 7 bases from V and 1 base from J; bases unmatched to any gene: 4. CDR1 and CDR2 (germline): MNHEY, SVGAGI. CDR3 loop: CASTRDRAQETQYF. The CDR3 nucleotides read TGTGCCAGCACCCGGGACAGGGCCCAAGAGACCCAGTACTTC.

Here the CDR3 reads CASSETGELFF. CDR3 nucleotides: TGTGCCAGCAGTGAAACAGGAGAACTGTTTTTT. The V and J genes are TRBV25-1 and TRBJ1-4; tentative D call: TRBD1 (5 bases). The CDR3 runs to 11 residues. V gave up 2 bases and J gave up 12 bases, with 7 bases separating them. Germline V gene sequence: CDR1 MGHDK, CDR2 SYGVNS.

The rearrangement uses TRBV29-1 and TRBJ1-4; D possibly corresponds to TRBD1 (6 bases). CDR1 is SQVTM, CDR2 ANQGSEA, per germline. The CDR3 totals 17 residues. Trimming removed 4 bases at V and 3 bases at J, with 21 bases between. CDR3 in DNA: TGCAGCGTTGGTACCTCTTTAAGAGGGGGACCTAATGAAAAACTGTTTTTT. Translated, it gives CSVGTSLRGGPNEKLFF.

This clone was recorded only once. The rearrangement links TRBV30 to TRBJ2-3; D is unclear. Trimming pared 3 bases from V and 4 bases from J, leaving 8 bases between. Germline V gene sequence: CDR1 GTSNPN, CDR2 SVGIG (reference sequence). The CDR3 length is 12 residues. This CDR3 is CAWRNSPDTQYF. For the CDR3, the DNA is TGTGCCTGGAGGAATAGTCCAGATACGCAGTATTTT.

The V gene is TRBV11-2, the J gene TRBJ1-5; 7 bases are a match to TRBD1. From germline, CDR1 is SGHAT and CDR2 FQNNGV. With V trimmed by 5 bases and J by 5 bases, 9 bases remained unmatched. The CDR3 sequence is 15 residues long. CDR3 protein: CASSRDSIGYQPQHF. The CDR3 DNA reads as TGTGCCAGCAGCCGGGACAGTATTGGGTATCAGCCCCAGCATTTT.